Here is one T cell receptor (beta chain) with its context. The antigen remains undetermined. Germline loops: CDR1 SNHLY, CDR2 FYNNEI. The length of the CDR3 is 18 residues. J gave up 2 bases and V 1 base, and 12 bases lay outside the gene matches. With random hexamers, reverse transcription was performed on roughly 0.45 to 1 ug of RNA. Using its own MiXCR run on the immunoSEQ multiplex PCR reads, TCRdb lists one record per CDR3 protein. Found here are hundreds of thousands of distinct CDR3 sequences, roughly 90% of them singletons; the top ten hold 0.18%. The data belong to a study of CD8 T cells in Susac syndrome. Broader study findings: That the number of individuals in its TCR sequencing and HLA analysis was relatively small was acknowledged by the study.

Peripheral blood CD8+ and CD4+ T cells were profiled by TCR beta sequencing. The multiple sclerosis control cohort comprised treatment-naive individuals presenting with stable or active relapsing-remitting disease. Both CD4+ and CD8+ T cells were negatively isolated, and TEMRA cells underwent FACS enrichment. The sequence was collected from a human donor with multiple sclerosis. This chain connects TRBV2 to TRBJ2-3, with 7 bases identical to TRBD1. The sample consisted of CD8+ T cells from PBMCs. The CDR3 DNA reads TGTGCCAGCAGTGAAGTCTCGGAACAGGGGAAACTCACAGATACGCAGTATTTT. The encoded protein is CASSEVSEQGKLTDTQYF.